These T cell receptor beta chains were read from a single sample in a study of T cell changes during pregnancy in multiple sclerosis. The method was immunoSEQ multiplex PCR; TCRdb's version includes in-frame clones alone and lacks a portion of them. The sample records tens of thousands of clones, about 91% being singletons. Sequencing used peripheral blood, obtained after pregnancy. Receptors originate from a female donor with multiple sclerosis, enrolled in a pregnancy study. Each CDR3 is given with its conserved first and last residue.

v_call: TRBV25-1; cdr3_length: 14; cdr3_aa: CASSEPRGTDTQYF
v_call: TRBV15; cdr3_length: 15; cdr3_aa: CATSRGKGDRYGYTF
v_call: TRBV6-4; cdr3_length: 13; cdr3_aa: CASSSGSYNEQFF
v_call: TRBV28; cdr3_length: 16; cdr3_aa: CASRGGKFYSNQPQHF
v_call: TRBV7-2; cdr3_length: 16; cdr3_aa: CASSLWGQGLDTEAFF
v_call: TRBV5-6; cdr3_length: 16; cdr3_aa: CASSGGTGGAGYGYTF
v_call: TRBV7-9; cdr3_length: 13; cdr3_aa: CASSLLPGTEAFF
v_call: TRBV9; cdr3_length: 15; cdr3_aa: CASSSRDLGGGELFF
v_call: TRBV2; cdr3_length: 17; cdr3_aa: CAIGGAIAGGSSYEQYF
v_call: TRBV9; cdr3_length: 14; cdr3_aa: CASSVDRGAYEQYF
v_call: TRBV15; cdr3_length: 19; cdr3_aa: CATSGRLAGGPLVTDTQYF
v_call: TRBV29-1; cdr3_length: 12; cdr3_aa: CSVVAGSSEAFF
v_call: TRBV7-6; cdr3_length: 22; cdr3_aa: CASSAHRGKWRGGGGYQETQYF
v_call: TRBV19; cdr3_length: 16; cdr3_aa: CASRPGGAWGANVLTF
v_call: TRBV18; cdr3_length: 16; cdr3_aa: CASSPPGLAGAGELFF
v_call: TRBV7-6; cdr3_length: 13; cdr3_aa: CASSADRDYEQYF
v_call: TRBV7-7; cdr3_length: 15; cdr3_aa: CASRWGPPGRQPQHF
v_call: TRBV7-2; cdr3_length: 12; cdr3_aa: CASSSSSYGYTF
v_call: TRBV11-3; cdr3_length: 17; cdr3_aa: CASSPKQGLGTSNEQFF
v_call: TRBV6-1; cdr3_length: 14; cdr3_aa: CASTGAGVSGEQYF
v_call: TRBV29-1; cdr3_length: 15; cdr3_aa: CSVVKARRGNTEAFF
v_call: TRBV27; cdr3_length: 15; cdr3_aa: CASRRETGAHYGYTF
v_call: TRBV19; cdr3_length: 14; cdr3_aa: CASSEGGPIAEAFF
v_call: TRBV9; cdr3_length: 15; cdr3_aa: CASSVGWTSSNEQFF
v_call: TRBV5-1; cdr3_length: 13; cdr3_aa: CASSLRGSFEQFF
v_call: TRBV5-1; cdr3_length: 15; cdr3_aa: CASSRGQGDMNEQYF
v_call: TRBV28; cdr3_length: 14; cdr3_aa: CASREQGSLTEAFF
v_call: TRBV5-1; cdr3_length: 12; cdr3_aa: CASSSDNYGYTF
v_call: TRBV10-3; cdr3_length: 12; cdr3_aa: CAISEQEVTQYF
v_call: TRBV14; cdr3_length: 15; cdr3_aa: CASSQDYAGGETQYF
v_call: TRBV10-1; cdr3_length: 15; cdr3_aa: CASSEPGLASDTQYF
v_call: TRBV19; cdr3_length: 16; cdr3_aa: CASSSGLAESTDTQYF
v_call: TRBV27; cdr3_length: 20; cdr3_aa: CASSLTGEDRTGIRTYEQYF
v_call: TRBV19; cdr3_length: 11; cdr3_aa: CASSWGGEQFF
v_call: TRBV30; cdr3_length: 15; cdr3_aa: CAWSVLGGEVNTIYF
v_call: TRBV5-4; cdr3_length: 15; cdr3_aa: CASSLGGQGPYEQYF
v_call: TRBV15; cdr3_length: 14; cdr3_aa: CATSPGGSVETQYF
v_call: TRBV7-2; cdr3_length: 15; cdr3_aa: CASSFGTGIYNEQFF
v_call: TRBV14; cdr3_length: 16; cdr3_aa: CASSPFGGGPQETQYF
v_call: TRBV7-2; cdr3_length: 14; cdr3_aa: CASTWTSGSNEQYF
v_call: TRBV28; cdr3_length: 16; cdr3_aa: CASSPPITGTAYEQYF
v_call: TRBV7-2; cdr3_length: 17; cdr3_aa: CASSPPVFQGASEKLFF
v_call: TRBV11-2; cdr3_length: 15; cdr3_aa: CASTWGVRGRETQYF
v_call: TRBV19; cdr3_length: 16; cdr3_aa: CASSIGSGLSRDEQFF
v_call: TRBV28; cdr3_length: 17; cdr3_aa: CASIPPPGQGKSETQYF
v_call: TRBV11-1; cdr3_length: 18; cdr3_aa: CASGTTGTSGGSSYEQYF
v_call: TRBV21-1; cdr3_length: 15; cdr3_aa: CASSNRDSPNEKLFF
v_call: TRBV4-1; cdr3_length: 16; cdr3_aa: CASSQDGTGAMNEQFF
v_call: TRBV30; cdr3_length: 10; cdr3_aa: CACFRTEAFF
v_call: TRBV5-1; cdr3_length: 15; cdr3_aa: CASSLVPGSGYEQYF
v_call: TRBV10-2; cdr3_length: 14; cdr3_aa: CASSDQGGDTEAFF
v_call: TRBV28; cdr3_length: 16; cdr3_aa: CASSSAGQGKDTEAFF
v_call: TRBV10-3; cdr3_length: 13; cdr3_aa: CAITSDTSYEQYF
v_call: TRBV19; cdr3_length: 14; cdr3_aa: CASRGLRTNYGYTF
v_call: TRBV7-2; cdr3_length: 14; cdr3_aa: CASSRQGGNQPQHF
v_call: TRBV5-1; cdr3_length: 15; cdr3_aa: CASSWTGSTSTEAFF
v_call: TRBV4-1; cdr3_length: 16; cdr3_aa: CASSQTSGTLQETQYF
v_call: TRBV9; cdr3_length: 15; cdr3_aa: CASSVGGWVGEKLFF
v_call: TRBV9; cdr3_length: 17; cdr3_aa: CASSVSPTGDSGNTIYF
v_call: TRBV6-6; cdr3_length: 15; cdr3_aa: CASSLPGPTNTEAFF